A selection of T cell receptor beta chains follows, all from one sample in a study of T cell responses to AZD1222 COVID-19 vaccine. Method: immunoSEQ multiplex PCR; TCRdb's copy keeps in-frame clones and lacks some. The sample includes approximately 220,000 clones, roughly 91% of them seen just once. The sequenced sample was peripheral blood, obtained on day 0 of MenACWY control vaccination. The receptors were sampled from an adult in good health. CDR3s include the opening cysteine and the closing phenylalanine or tryptophan. D genes are given only for firm matches. Size tells how often a clone was seen (once, few, many) or the class of an expanded clone, and some rows leave it out.

v_call	d_call	clone_size	j_call	cdr3_nt	cdr3_aa
TRBV30	NA	few	TRBJ1-5	TGTGCCTGGAGTGTCCGGAATTCAGCCCAGCATTTT	CAWSVRNSAQHF
TRBV6-5	NA	NA	TRBJ1-1	TGTGCCAGCAGTTACACTGGGGGCGGCACTGAAGCTTTCTTT	CASSYTGGGTEAFF
TRBV5-1	NA	NA	TRBJ2-1	TGCGCCAGCAGCTTGGGACAGGGACTCAATGAGCAGTTCTTC	CASSLGQGLNEQFF
TRBV4-3	NA	NA	TRBJ2-1	TGCGCCAGCAGCCATAGGACAAACTACAATGAGCAGTTCTTC	CASSHRTNYNEQFF
TRBV12-3/TRBV12-4	NA	NA	TRBJ1-5	TGTGCCAGCAGTGTCGGCAGCCGACAGCCCCAGCATTTT	CASSVGSRQPQHF
TRBV6-5	NA	once	TRBJ1-2	TGTGCCAGCAGTCCGGGGGGGACTACAAACTATGGCTACACCTTC	CASSPGGTTNYGYTF
TRBV5-4	NA	NA	TRBJ1-4	TGTGCCAGCAGCTTGGGATGGGGTAGCATTGAAAAACTGTTTTTT	CASSLGWGSIEKLFF
TRBV6-5	NA	NA	TRBJ1-1	TGTGCCAGCAGCCAATGGATCGAGAACACTGAAGCTTTCTTT	CASSQWIENTEAFF
TRBV4-2	NA	NA	TRBJ2-1	TGTGCCAGCAGCCAAGGAGGACGGGCCGAGCAGTTCTTC	CASSQGGRAEQFF
TRBV5-6	TRBD1	few	TRBJ2-1	TGTGCCAGCGTGGGGACAGTCTACAATGAGCAGTTCTTC	CASVGTVYNEQFF
TRBV7-8	NA	NA	TRBJ1-3	TGTGCCAGCAGCTTATATGGTGGAGGAAACACCATATATTTT	CASSLYGGGNTIYF
TRBV5-4	NA	NA	TRBJ1-1	TGTGCCAGCAGCCCATGGACAGTTAGGAACACTGAAGCTTTCTTT	CASSPWTVRNTEAFF
TRBV5-4	NA	NA	TRBJ1-1	TGTGCCAGCTTTACCTCGGCGGGGTTCGCTGAAGCTTTCTTT	CASFTSAGFAEAFF
TRBV7-2	TRBD1	NA	TRBJ1-3	TGTGCCAGCAGCTTAGCAGGGACAGCTGGAAACACCATATATTTT	CASSLAGTAGNTIYF
TRBV13	TRBD2	once	TRBJ2-2	TGTGCCAGCAGCTTAGGCCTACTAGCGAGGAGCGGGGAGCTGTTTTTT	CASSLGLLARSGELFF
TRBV3-1/TRBV3-2	NA	NA	TRBJ1-3	TGTGCCAGCAGCCAAGGATTCGGAAACACCATATATTTT	CASSQGFGNTIYF
TRBV3-1/TRBV3-2	TRBD1	NA	TRBJ2-7	TGTGCCAGCAGGCAAGCCGGGACAGGGAGGCGGGAGCAGTACTTC	CASRQAGTGRREQYF
TRBV5-1	TRBD1	NA	TRBJ1-3	TGCGCCAGCAGCCGCGACAGGGCTCAAACTGGAAACACCATATATTTT	CASSRDRAQTGNTIYF
TRBV7-6	NA	NA	TRBJ1-5	TGTGCCAGCATCCTTCCTCCGGGGGGATTAGATAGTCAGCCCCAGCATTTT	CASILPPGGLDSQPQHF
TRBV2	TRBD2	NA	TRBJ2-7	TGTGCCAGCAGTTACGGGGGGTACGAGCAGTACTTC	CASSYGGYEQYF
TRBV5-4	NA	NA	TRBJ2-3	TGTGCCAGCAGCGGGGGGAGCACAGATACGCAGTATTTT	CASSGGSTDTQYF
TRBV7-3	TRBD2	once	TRBJ2-2	TGTGCCAGCAGCTTAACGTCGCTAGCGGGGCCCGGGGAGCTGTTTTTT	CASSLTSLAGPGELFF
TRBV2	NA	NA	TRBJ1-5	TGTGCCAGCAGAGACGACAGAGCCGATCAGCCCCAGCATTTT	CASRDDRADQPQHF
TRBV7-2	TRBD1	NA	TRBJ1-2	TGTGCCAGCAGCTTAGTTGGGACAGGGGGAGGCTACACCTTC	CASSLVGTGGGYTF
TRBV2	TRBD1	NA	TRBJ2-3	TGTGCCAGTACCGGGACAGGGAACACAGATACGCAGTATTTT	CASTGTGNTDTQYF
TRBV2	TRBD1	NA	TRBJ1-6	TGTGCCAGCACTCTGGACAGGGGGAATAATTCACCCCTCCACTTT	CASTLDRGNNSPLHF
TRBV28	NA	NA	TRBJ1-2	TGTGCCAGCAGTTCACAGAACTATGGCTACACCTTC	CASSSQNYGYTF
TRBV19	NA	NA	TRBJ1-1	TGTGCCAGTAGTGGCCGGACACCCGCCACTGAAGCTTTCTTT	CASSGRTPATEAFF
TRBV20-1	NA	NA	TRBJ1-1	TGCAGTGCTAGAGAGAACACTGAAGCTTTCTTT	CSARENTEAFF
TRBV6-5	NA	NA	TRBJ1-5	TGTGCCACCTCGGGCTTCAATCAGCCCCAGCATTTT	CATSGFNQPQHF
TRBV27	NA	NA	TRBJ1-6	TGTGCCAGCAGTTTCGGGGGTAATAATTCACCCCTCCACTTT	CASSFGGNNSPLHF
TRBV5-1	NA	NA	TRBJ1-2	TGCGCCAGCAGCCTGGGACAAGACTATGGCTACACCTTC	CASSLGQDYGYTF
TRBV4-1	TRBD1	once	TRBJ1-4	TGCGCCAGCAGCACGGCAGGGGGCTCAACTAATGAAAAACTGTTTTTT	CASSTAGGSTNEKLFF
TRBV3-1/TRBV3-2	NA	NA	TRBJ1-3	TGTGCCAGCAGCCACCAGGCCTCTGGAAACACCATATATTTT	CASSHQASGNTIYF
TRBV18	NA	NA	TRBJ2-2	TGTGCCAGCTCACCTGGACAAACCGGGGAGCTGTTTTTT	CASSPGQTGELFF
TRBV28	TRBD1	NA	TRBJ2-4	TGTGCCAGCAGTTATAGGACAGGGGGGATAGCCAAAAACATTCAGTACTTC	CASSYRTGGIAKNIQYF
TRBV25-1	NA	NA	TRBJ1-2	TGTGCCAGCAGTGAATCAGGGCCAGTCTATGGCTACACCTTC	CASSESGPVYGYTF
TRBV6-1	NA	once	TRBJ2-1	TGTGCCAGCAGTGAAGTGTACGGGGTCAGTGAGCAGTTCTTC	CASSEVYGVSEQFF
TRBV4-3	NA	NA	TRBJ1-1	TGCGCCAGCAGCCAAGGAGGTGGACTGAACACTGAAGCTTTCTTT	CASSQGGGLNTEAFF
TRBV6-2/TRBV6-3	TRBD1	NA	TRBJ2-1	TGTGCCAGCAGTCAAACCCCCGGGACAGGGTCAGATGAGCAGTTCTTC	CASSQTPGTGSDEQFF
TRBV5-1	NA	NA	TRBJ2-1	TGCGCCAGCAGCTTGGCCCCGACAACCGGGTACAATGAGCAGTTCTTC	CASSLAPTTGYNEQFF
TRBV7-2	NA	few	TRBJ1-1	TGTGCCAGCAGCTTAGGCGGGACTGCAAACACTGAAGCTTTCTTT	CASSLGGTANTEAFF
TRBV7-2	TRBD1	NA	TRBJ1-3	TGTGCCAGCAGCTTATCGGGACAGGCCTCTGGAAACACCATATATTTT	CASSLSGQASGNTIYF